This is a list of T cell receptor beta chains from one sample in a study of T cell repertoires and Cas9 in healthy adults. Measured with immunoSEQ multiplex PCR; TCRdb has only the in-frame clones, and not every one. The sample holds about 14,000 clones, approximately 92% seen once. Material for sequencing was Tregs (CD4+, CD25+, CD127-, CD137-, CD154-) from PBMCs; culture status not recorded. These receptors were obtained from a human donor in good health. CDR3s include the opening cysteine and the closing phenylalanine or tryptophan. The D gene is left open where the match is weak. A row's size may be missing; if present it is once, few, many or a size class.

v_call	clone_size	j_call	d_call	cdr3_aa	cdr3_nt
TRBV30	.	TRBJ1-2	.	CAWSLRRDLYGYTF	TGTGCCTGGAGTTTGAGGCGGGACCTCTATGGCTACACCTTC
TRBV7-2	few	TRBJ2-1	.	CASSSGSYNEQFF	TGTGCCAGCAGCAGTGGCTCCTACAATGAGCAGTTCTTC
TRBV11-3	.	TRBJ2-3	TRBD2	CASSLDGTITDTQYF	TGTGCCAGCAGCTTAGATGGGACTATCACAGATACGCAGTATTTT
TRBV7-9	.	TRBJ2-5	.	CASSLAGRKETQYF	TGTGCCAGCAGCCTAGCAGGACGGAAAGAGACCCAGTACTTC
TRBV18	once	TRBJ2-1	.	CASSPDRPTLDEQFF	TGTGCCAGCTCACCAGACAGGCCTACACTCGATGAGCAGTTCTTC
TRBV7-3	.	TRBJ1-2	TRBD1	CASSIGTGYGYTF	TGTGCCAGCAGCATAGGGACAGGGTATGGCTACACCTTC
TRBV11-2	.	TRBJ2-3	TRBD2	CASSPIRLAGGSTDTQYF	TGTGCCAGCAGCCCCATCCGACTAGCGGGGGGGAGCACAGATACGCAGTATTTT
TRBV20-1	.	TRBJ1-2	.	CSARTDYGYTF	TGCAGTGCCCGGACAGATTATGGCTACACCTTC
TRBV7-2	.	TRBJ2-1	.	CASSLERYNEQFF	TGTGCCAGCAGCTTAGAACGTTACAATGAGCAGTTCTTC
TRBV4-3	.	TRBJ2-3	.	CASSPHRGNTQYF	TGCGCCAGCAGCCCACACCGGGGGAATACGCAGTATTTT
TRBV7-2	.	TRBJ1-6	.	CASSFSPGRLNSPLHF	TGTGCCAGCAGCTTTTCCCCGGGACGGCTCAATTCACCCCTCCACTTT
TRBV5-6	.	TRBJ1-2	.	CASKYGGYGYTF	TGTGCCAGCAAGTACGGCGGCTATGGCTACACCTTC
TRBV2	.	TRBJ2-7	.	CASNPDRLIYEQYF	TGTGCCAGCAACCCCGACAGGTTAATCTACGAGCAGTACTTC
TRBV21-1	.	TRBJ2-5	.	CASSKRDRLGETQYF	TGTGCCAGCAGCAAAAGGGACAGACTCGGGGAGACCCAGTACTTC
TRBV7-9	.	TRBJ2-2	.	CASSFGIGELFF	TGTGCCAGCAGCTTCGGAATCGGGGAGCTGTTTTTT
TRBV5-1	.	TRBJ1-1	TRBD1	CASSAWDSPNTEAFF	TGCGCCAGCAGCGCCTGGGACAGCCCGAACACTGAAGCTTTCTTT
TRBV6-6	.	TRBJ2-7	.	CASRTAPYYEQYF	TGTGCCAGCCGAACCGCTCCCTATTACGAGCAGTACTTC
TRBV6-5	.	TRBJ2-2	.	CASRRGGTGELFF	TGTGCCAGCAGGAGGGGCGGCACCGGGGAGCTGTTTTTT
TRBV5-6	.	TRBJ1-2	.	CASSLMGPDYGYTF	TGTGCCAGCAGCTTGATGGGGCCGGACTATGGCTACACCTTC
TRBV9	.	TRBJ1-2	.	CASNKGGGYTF	TGTGCCAGCAACAAAGGAGGGGGCTACACCTTC
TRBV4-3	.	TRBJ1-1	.	CASSQGAGLHRAEAFF	TGCGCCAGCAGCCAAGGGGCGGGGCTCCATCGGGCTGAAGCTTTCTTT
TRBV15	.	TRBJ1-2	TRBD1	CATSRRQGYGYTF	TGTGCCACCAGCAGACGACAGGGCTATGGCTACACCTTC
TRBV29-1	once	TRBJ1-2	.	CSVGGTGIGYTF	TGCAGCGTTGGGGGTACAGGGATCGGCTACACCTTC
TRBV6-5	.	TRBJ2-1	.	CASRRTVDNEQFF	TGTGCCAGCAGGCGCACCGTAGACAATGAGCAGTTCTTC
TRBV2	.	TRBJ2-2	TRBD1	CASISWGTANTGELFF	TGTGCCAGCATCTCATGGGGGACAGCGAACACCGGGGAGCTGTTTTTT
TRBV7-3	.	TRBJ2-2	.	CASRFTGTTGELFF	TGTGCCAGCAGGTTTACAGGGACCACCGGGGAGCTGTTTTTT
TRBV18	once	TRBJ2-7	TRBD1	CASSLGTGDSSYEQYF	TGTGCCAGCTCACTCGGGACAGGGGACAGCTCCTACGAGCAGTACTTC
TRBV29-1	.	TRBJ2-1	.	CSVGDYSAIEQFF	TGCAGCGTTGGAGATTACTCTGCCATTGAGCAGTTCTTC
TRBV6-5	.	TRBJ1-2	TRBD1	CAVVGTGLLSGYTF	TGTGCCGTCGTCGGGACAGGCCTCCTAAGTGGCTACACCTTC